This TCR beta chain was retrieved from a study of CD8 T cells in Susac syndrome. An amount of RNA that ranged from about 0.45 to 1 ug was reverse transcribed with random hexamers. The TCR beta CDR3 was amplified by immunoSEQ multiplex PCR across 54 Vbeta, 13 Jbeta. In TCRdb, the immunoSEQ multiplex PCR reads were re-called with MiXCR into one record per CDR3 protein. The data show around 170,000 distinct CDR3 sequences, roughly 95% seen once. Study-level results: The study conceded that relatively few individuals underwent its TCR sequencing and HLA analysis.

On this clonotype itself: No antigen is known for it.

Negative isolation yielded CD4+ and CD8+ T cells, and FACS enriched TEMRA cells. CDR1 and CDR2 from the germline V gene are KGHSH and LQKENI. The V and J ends lost 3 bases and 2 bases respectively, with 14 bases between them. The CDR3 runs 15 residues. Material for sequencing was CD8+ T cells from PBMCs. J is TRBJ2-7 and V is TRBV18, with D perhaps TRBD1 or TRBD2 (5 bases each). The clonotype comes from a human donor with multiple sclerosis. CDR3 sequence reads: CASSPLEGDAYEQYF. CDR3 nucleotide sequence: TGTGCCAGCTCACCGCTAGAAGGGGACGCCTACGAGCAGTACTTC.